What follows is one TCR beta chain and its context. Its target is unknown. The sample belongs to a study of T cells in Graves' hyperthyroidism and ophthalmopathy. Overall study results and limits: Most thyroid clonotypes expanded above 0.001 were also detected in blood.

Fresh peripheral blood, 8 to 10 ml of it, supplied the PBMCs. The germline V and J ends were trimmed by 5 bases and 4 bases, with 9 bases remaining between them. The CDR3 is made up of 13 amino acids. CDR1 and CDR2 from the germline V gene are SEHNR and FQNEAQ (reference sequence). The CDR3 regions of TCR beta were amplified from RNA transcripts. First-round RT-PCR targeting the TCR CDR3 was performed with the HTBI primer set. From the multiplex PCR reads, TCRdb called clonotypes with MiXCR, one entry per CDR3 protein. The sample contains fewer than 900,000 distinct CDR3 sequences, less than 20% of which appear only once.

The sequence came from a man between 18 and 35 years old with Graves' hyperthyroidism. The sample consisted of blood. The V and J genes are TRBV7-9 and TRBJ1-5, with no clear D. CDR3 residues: CASSRPGNQPQHF. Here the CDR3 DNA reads TGTGCCAGCAGCCGACCGGGGAATCAGCCCCAGCATTTT. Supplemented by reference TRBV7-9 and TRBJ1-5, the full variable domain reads DTGVSQNPRHKITKRGQNVTFRCDPISEHNRLYWYRQTLGQGPEFLTYFQNEAQLEKSRLLSDRFSAERPKGSFSTLEIQRTEQGDSAMYLCASSRPGNQPQHFGDGTRLSIL.